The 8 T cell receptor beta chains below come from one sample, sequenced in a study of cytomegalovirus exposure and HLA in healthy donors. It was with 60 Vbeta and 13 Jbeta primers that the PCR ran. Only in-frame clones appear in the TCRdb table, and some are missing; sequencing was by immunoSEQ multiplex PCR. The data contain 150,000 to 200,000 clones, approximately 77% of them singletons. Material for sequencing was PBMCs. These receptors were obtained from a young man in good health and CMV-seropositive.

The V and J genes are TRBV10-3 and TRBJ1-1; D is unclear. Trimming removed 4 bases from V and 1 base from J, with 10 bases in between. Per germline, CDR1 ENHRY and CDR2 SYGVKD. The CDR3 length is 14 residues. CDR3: CAISVGDSNTEAFF. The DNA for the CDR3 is TGTGCCATCAGTGTAGGCGACTCGAACACTGAAGCTTTCTTT.

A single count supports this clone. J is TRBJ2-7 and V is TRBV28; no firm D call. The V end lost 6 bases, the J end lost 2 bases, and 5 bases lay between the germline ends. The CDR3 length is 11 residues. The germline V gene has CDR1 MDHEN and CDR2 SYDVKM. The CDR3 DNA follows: TGTGCCAGCAGCCTAACCTACGAGCAGTACTTC. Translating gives CASSLTYEQYF.

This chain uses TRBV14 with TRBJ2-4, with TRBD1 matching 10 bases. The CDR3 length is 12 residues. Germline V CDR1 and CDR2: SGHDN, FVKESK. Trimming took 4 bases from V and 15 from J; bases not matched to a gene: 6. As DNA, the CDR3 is TGTGCCAGCAGCCCCTGGACAGGGGGATGGTACTTC. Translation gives CASSPWTGGWYF. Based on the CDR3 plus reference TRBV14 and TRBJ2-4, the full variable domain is EAGVTQFPSHSVIEKGQTVTLRCDPISGHDNLYWYRRVMGKEIKFLLHFVKESKQDESGMPNNRFLAERTGGTYSTLKVQPAELEDSGVYFCASSPWTGGWYFGAGTRLSVL.

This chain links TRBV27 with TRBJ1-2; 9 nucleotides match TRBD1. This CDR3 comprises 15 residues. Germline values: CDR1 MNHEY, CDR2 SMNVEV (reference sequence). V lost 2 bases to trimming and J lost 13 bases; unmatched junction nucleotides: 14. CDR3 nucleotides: TGTGCCAGCAGTTTAGATGGACAGGGGTCCTCCCGACGCACCTTC. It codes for CASSLDGQGSSRRTF.

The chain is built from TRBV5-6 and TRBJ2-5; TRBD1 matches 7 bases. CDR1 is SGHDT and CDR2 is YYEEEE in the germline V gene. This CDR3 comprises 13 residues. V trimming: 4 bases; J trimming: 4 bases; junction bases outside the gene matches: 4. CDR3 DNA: TGTGCCAGCAGCACAGGGGTCAGAGAGACCCAGTACTTC. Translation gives CASSTGVRETQYF.

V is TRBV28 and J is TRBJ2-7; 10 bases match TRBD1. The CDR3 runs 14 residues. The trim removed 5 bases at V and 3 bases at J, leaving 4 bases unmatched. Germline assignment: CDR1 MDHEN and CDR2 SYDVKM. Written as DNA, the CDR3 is TGTGCCAGCAGTGAGACAGGGGGCGTCTACGAGCAGTACTTC. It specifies CASSETGGVYEQYF.

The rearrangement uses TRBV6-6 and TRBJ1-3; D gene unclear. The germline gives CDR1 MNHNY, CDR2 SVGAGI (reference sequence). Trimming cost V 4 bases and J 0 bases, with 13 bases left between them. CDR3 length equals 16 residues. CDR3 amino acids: CASSFGSKYSGNTIYF. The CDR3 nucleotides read TGTGCCAGCAGTTTCGGGTCTAAGTACTCTGGAAACACCATATATTTT.

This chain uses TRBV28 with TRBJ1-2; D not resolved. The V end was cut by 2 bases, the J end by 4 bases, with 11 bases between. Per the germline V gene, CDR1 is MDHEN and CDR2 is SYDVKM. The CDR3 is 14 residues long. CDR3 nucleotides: TGTGCCAGCAGTTTAGCAGGCGACACCTATGGCTACACCTTC. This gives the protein CASSLAGDTYGYTF.